These 30 T cell receptor beta chains share one sample of origin, sequenced in a study of blood T cell repertoires in COVID-19 (dated by TCRdb to between 2020 and 2021). Libraries were prepared through the immunoSEQ multiplex PCR assay. This immuneACCESS table, as held by TCRdb, lists in-frame sequences with V and J called but not all clones. Of the missing ones, under half trace to an unresolved V gene in checked studies; the others have no known cause. The sample table contains approximately 170,000 clones; only one count was recorded for about 88% of them. In total, the top ten clones hold 20% to 30% of the sample. Sequenced: peripheral blood. These receptors were collected from a man in his 60s with acute or convalescent COVID-19.

The chain carries TRBV18 and TRBJ2-1; maybe TRBD2 (5 bases). Germline CDR1 reads KGHSH; CDR2 reads LQKENI. V was trimmed by 3 bases and J by 7 bases, leaving 10 bases between them. The CDR3 contains 13 residues. CDR3 loop: CASSPGAGNEQFF. DNA of the CDR3: TGTGCCAGCTCACCGGGAGCCGGGAATGAGCAGTTCTTC.

The chain employs TRBV5-5 and TRBJ2-7; 9 bases are shared with TRBD2. This CDR3 region has 15 residues. Germline assignment: CDR1 SGHKS and CDR2 YYEKEE (reference sequence). The J segment lost 3 bases and the V segment lost 0 bases, leaving 4 bases of the junction unmatched. The chain's CDR3 is CASSLEGSGGYEQYV. In DNA, the CDR3 is TGTGCCAGCAGCTTGGAGGGTAGCGGGGGCTACGAGCAGTACGTC.

The rearrangement joins TRBV5-5 to TRBJ2-1; 13 bases agree with TRBD2. The CDR3 has 17 amino acids. Germline CDR1 reads SGHKS; CDR2 reads YYEKEE (reference sequence). V lost 4 bases, J lost 0 bases, and 4 bases stayed unmatched. CDR3 DNA sequence: TGTGCCAGCAGCAAGGGACTAGCGGGGAGCTCCTACAATGAGCAGTTCTTC. Translating it yields CASSKGLAGSSYNEQFF.

The rearrangement links TRBV14 to TRBJ1-2, with D possibly TRBD1 on 5 matching bases. Germline loops: CDR1 SGHDN, CDR2 FVKESK. CDR3 size: 13 residues. V was trimmed by 6 bases and J by 3 bases, leaving 11 bases between them. The DNA of the CDR3 is TGTGCCAGCAGTCAGACAGTTTACTATGGCTACACCTTC. Its translation is CASSQTVYYGYTF.

This chain connects TRBV7-8 to TRBJ2-1, with unresolved D. The V end was cut by 1 base, the J end by 9 bases, with 7 bases between. The CDR3 is 12 residues long. Germline CDR1 reads SGHVS; CDR2 reads FQNEAQ. The CDR3 bases are TGTGCCAGCAGCTTAGTAGCTATTGAGCAGTTCTTC. This codes for CASSLVAIEQFF.

This chain links TRBV10-2 with TRBJ1-5; D is undetermined. The V and J ends lost 1 base and 1 base respectively, with 8 bases between them. CDR3 length equals 15 residues. Germline lookup yields CDR1 WSHSY and CDR2 SAAADI. CDR3 in amino acids: CASSEFGGSNQPQHF. The CDR3 bases are TGCGCCAGCAGTGAGTTTGGAGGGAGCAATCAGCCCCAGCATTTT.

The chain employs TRBV11-2 and TRBJ2-3; possible D gene TRBD1, 5 bases. The V gene's germline CDR1 is SGHAT and CDR2 FQNNGV. There are 16 residues in the CDR3. Deletions cut 3 bases from V and 2 bases from J, with 15 bases between. This CDR3 is CASSFSTVPHTDTQYF. The CDR3 DNA is TGTGCCAGCAGCTTTTCGACAGTTCCTCACACAGATACGCAGTATTTT.

This chain joins TRBV5-1 and TRBJ2-2, with D unresolved. Germline V gives CDR1 SGHRS, CDR2 YFSETQ. CDR3 length: 13 amino acids. V was clipped by 1 base and J by 9 bases, with 10 bases between them. CDR3 sequence: CASSLTNRRELFF. For the CDR3, the DNA is TGCGCCAGCAGCTTGACTAACCGAAGGGAGCTGTTTTTT.

The sample holds one count of this clone. V gene TRBV4-2 combines with J gene TRBJ1-2, with D maybe TRBD1 (5 bases). The germline gives CDR1 LGHNA, CDR2 YNFKEQ. The CDR3 consists of 15 residues. Trimming shortened V by 2 bases and J by 3 bases, and 13 bases separated the two germline ends. CDR3 DNA: TGTGCCAGCAGCCAATTCGCAGGGAAGGACTATGGCTACACCTTC. Encoded protein: CASSQFAGKDYGYTF.

The gene calls are TRBV10-1 and TRBJ2-3; possible D gene TRBD2, 5 bases. This CDR3 contains 13 residues. Germline values: CDR1 WNHNN, CDR2 SYGVQD (reference sequence). Trimming cost V 5 bases and J 2 bases, with 8 bases left between them. The DNA of the CDR3 is TGCGCCAGCAGTTCCGGGGACACAGATACGCAGTATTTT. Residues: CASSSGDTDTQYF.

This clone was observed at least ten times. This sequence joins TRBV19 and TRBJ2-1; 9 bases agree with TRBD2. The V gene's germline CDR1 is LNHDA and CDR2 SQIVND (reference sequence). With V trimmed by 6 bases and J by 9 bases, 6 bases remained unmatched. This CDR3 contains 13 residues. DNA of the CDR3: TGTGCCAGTAGGTCTAGCGGGATGGGTGAGCAGTTCTTC. This encodes CASRSSGMGEQFF.

The V gene is TRBV24-1, the J gene TRBJ2-3, with D unclear. Per germline, CDR1 KGHDR and CDR2 SFDVKD. The CDR3 runs to 13 residues. V was clipped by 2 bases and J by 1 base, with 3 bases between them. The CDR3 nucleotides are TGTGCCACCAGTGATTCCGGCACAGATACGCAGTATTTT. This codes for CATSDSGTDTQYF.

The genes are TRBV19 and TRBJ1-2, with D perhaps matching TRBD1 (5 bases). The length of the CDR3 is 12 residues. The V gene's germline CDR1 is LNHDA and CDR2 SQIVND (reference sequence). V lost 5 bases and J 4 bases, leaving 8 bases between the germline ends. The CDR3 nucleotides read TGTGCCAGTAGTGGGCAGGGCTATGGCTACACCTTC. Translating gives CASSGQGYGYTF.

The V and J genes are TRBV24-1 and TRBJ1-5, with a weak D call TRBD1 (6 bases). Germline CDR1 and CDR2: KGHDR and SFDVKD. Trimming stripped 4 bases from V and 5 bases from J, with 20 bases between. The CDR3 loop spans 17 amino acids. The CDR3 sequence is CATSEGSARGSDQPQHF. CDR3 sequence (DNA): TGTGCCACCAGTGAGGGGTCGGCCAGGGGCTCCGATCAGCCCCAGCATTTT.

The chain combines TRBV6-2 or TRBV6-3 with TRBJ1-1; TRBD1 is a possible D gene (6 bases). Trimming shortened V by 5 bases and J by 4 bases, and 20 bases separated the two germline ends. This CDR3 contains 16 residues. From germline, CDR1 is MNHEY and CDR2 SVGEGT. The CDR3 is CASSRPGTFSVTEAFF. In DNA, the CDR3 is TGTGCCAGCAGTCGTCCCGGGACATTTTCGGTCACTGAAGCTTTCTTT.

The chain combines TRBV9 with TRBJ2-5, with TRBD2 identical over 11 bases. V lost 2 bases, J lost 4 bases, and 4 bases stayed unmatched. The CDR3 has 15 amino acids. Looked up from germline, CDR1 is SGDLS and CDR2 is YYNGEE. CDR3 DNA sequence: TGTGCCAGCAGCGTTAGCGGGAGGGAGGGAGAGACCCAGTACTTC. Protein: CASSVSGREGETQYF.

This sequence joins TRBV29-1 and TRBJ2-7; TRBD2 matches at 9 bases. This CDR3 region has 16 residues. The V and J ends lost 0 bases and 7 bases, in that order; junction bases with no gene match: 13. CDR1 and CDR2 from the germline V gene are SQVTM and ANQGSEA. The CDR3 DNA is TGCAGCGTTGAAGATCCTACTCTAGCGGGGAGGTCGGAGCAGTACTTC. Protein product: CSVEDPTLAGRSEQYF.

The genes are TRBV11-3 and TRBJ2-1, with 10 bases lining up with TRBD2. CDR1 is SGHNT and CDR2 is YENEEA in the germline V gene. With 3 bases clipped from V and 8 bases from J, the junction kept 4 bases outside the gene matches. This CDR3 is built from 14 residues. The CDR3 sequence is CASSFLAGEDEQFF. CDR3 in DNA: TGTGCCAGCAGCTTCCTAGCGGGAGAGGATGAGCAGTTCTTC.

As for this clone: The junction does not match germline at one end; this may be a read error. CDR3 in amino acids: CASSLEASGNPEAFF. CDR3 sequence (DNA): TGTGCCAGCAGCTTAGAGGCATCAGGGAACCCTGAAGCTTTCTTT. This chain joins TRBV11-3 and TRBJ1-1, with D perhaps matching TRBD1 (5 bases). Germline-derived CDR1 and CDR2 are SGHNT and YENEEA. The CDR3 totals 15 residues. Supplemented by reference TRBV11-3 and TRBJ1-1, the full variable domain reads EAGVVQSPRYKIIEKKQPVAFWCNPISGHNTLYWYLQNLGQGPELLIRYENEEAVDDSQLPKDRFSAERLKGVDSTLKIQPAELGDSAVYLCASSLEASGNPEAFFGQGTRLTVV.

The V gene is TRBV5-1, the J gene TRBJ2-7, with D perhaps TRBD1 (6 bases). This CDR3 comprises 14 residues. Germline assignment: CDR1 SGHRS and CDR2 YFSETQ. V lost 4 bases and J 2 bases, leaving 13 bases between the germline ends. Written as DNA, the CDR3 is TGCGCCAGCAGCGGGGGACAAACAACCTACGAGCAGTACTTC. Its protein product is CASSGGQTTYEQYF. Full variable domain (rest looked up from reference TRBV5-1 and TRBJ2-7): KAGVTQTPRYLIKTRGQQVTLSCSPISGHRSVSWYQQTPGQGLQFLFEYFSETQRNKGNFPGRFSGRQFSNSRSEMNVSTLELGDSALYLCASSGGQTTYEQYFGPGTRLTVT.

This chain connects TRBV5-8 to TRBJ2-2; 11 bases fit TRBD1. CDR1 and CDR2 (germline): SGHTS, YDEGEE. V lost 3 bases and J lost 0; bases outside the gene matches: 4. CDR3 size: 17 residues. The CDR3: CASSSRDRGSNTGELFF. CDR3 bases: TGTGCCAGCAGCTCCCGGGACAGGGGGTCGAACACCGGGGAGCTGTTTTTT.

The chain has TRBV24-1 and TRBJ1-1, with D tentatively TRBD1 (6 bases). The CDR3 runs to 13 residues. The V end lost 9 bases, the J end lost 4 bases, and 14 bases lay between the germline ends. Germline loops: CDR1 KGHDR, CDR2 SFDVKD. The CDR3 DNA follows: TGTGCCACCGCCACCACAGGGAGCACTGAAGCTTTCTTT. Its protein product is CATATTGSTEAFF.

V is TRBV7-2 and J is TRBJ2-7; 10 positions match TRBD1. This CDR3 comprises 15 residues. From germline, CDR1 is SGHTA and CDR2 FQGNSA. V shed 3 bases, J shed 3 bases, and the junction held 5 bases outside the gene matches. CDR3 loop: CASSLTGGTLYEQYF. CDR3 nucleotides: TGTGCCAGCAGCTTGACAGGGGGCACCCTCTACGAGCAGTACTTC.

V usage is TRBV5-6 and J usage is TRBJ1-2; D perhaps matches TRBD1 (6 bases). V lost 4 bases, J lost 7 bases, and 17 bases lay in between. This CDR3 has 14 amino acids. The V gene's germline CDR1 is SGHDT and CDR2 YYEEEE. The CDR3 DNA is TGTGCCAGCAGCCAACGGGGGGCGATGGGTGGCTACACCTTC. It codes for CASSQRGAMGGYTF. Based on the CDR3 plus reference TRBV5-6 and TRBJ1-2, the full variable domain is DAGVTQSPTHLIKTRGQQVTLRCSPKSGHDTVSWYQQALGQGPQFIFQYYEEEERQRGNFPDRFSGHQFPNYSSELNVNALLLGDSALYLCASSQRGAMGGYTFGSGTRLTVV.

The chain couples TRBV19 to TRBJ2-7, with 7 bases identical to TRBD2. The CDR3 is made up of 17 amino acids. Germline trimming cut 4 bases from V and 2 bases from J; bases unmatched to any gene: 14. CDR1 is LNHDA, CDR2 SQIVND, per germline (reference sequence). This CDR3 reads CASSKGPGLGGTYEQYF. CDR3 coding DNA: TGTGCCAGTAGTAAAGGCCCAGGGCTCGGGGGGACCTACGAGCAGTACTTC. The full variable domain, rest sourced from reference TRBV19 and TRBJ2-7, is DGGITQSPKYLFRKEGQNVTLSCEQNLNHDAMYWYRQDPGQGLRLIYYSQIVNDFQKGDIAEGYSVSREKKESFPLTVTSAQKNPTAFYLCASSKGPGLGGTYEQYFGPGTRLTVT.

In this sample, this clone turned up once. The rearrangement uses TRBV20-1 and TRBJ2-1; 8 bases agree with TRBD2. The CDR3 is made up of 16 amino acids. Trimming took 3 bases from V and 8 from J; bases not matched to a gene: 15. Germline CDR1 and CDR2: DFQATT and SNEGSKA (reference sequence). The chain's CDR3 is CSASPTTSDLVYEQFF. For the CDR3, the DNA is TGCAGTGCTAGTCCCACGACTAGCGATCTGGTCTATGAGCAGTTCTTC.

The chain is built from TRBV10-3 and TRBJ1-4; D possibly corresponds to TRBD1 (6 bases). Germline CDR1 reads ENHRY; CDR2 reads SYGVKD. This CDR3 has 13 residues. Trimming took 3 bases from V and 6 from J, leaving 8 bases between them. CDR3 residues: CAISDNRDEKLFF. As DNA, the CDR3 is TGTGCCATCAGTGATAACAGGGATGAAAAACTGTTTTTT.

This clone was found once. The CDR3 loop reads CASSHRPREGYTF. CDR3 sequence (DNA): TGTGCCAGCAGTCACAGGCCCCGCGAGGGCTACACCTTC. The chain joins TRBV27 to TRBJ1-2, with a weak D call TRBD1 (5 bases). The length of the CDR3 is 13 residues. In germline, CDR1 is MNHEY, CDR2 SMNVEV (reference sequence). Trimming stripped 5 bases from V and 8 bases from J, with 15 bases between.

This rearrangement joins TRBV27 to TRBJ2-7; tentative D call: TRBD2 (5 bases). The CDR3 extends over 11 amino acids. Per the germline V gene, CDR1 is MNHEY and CDR2 is SMNVEV (reference sequence). Trimming pared 8 bases from V and 7 bases from J, leaving 12 bases between. The CDR3 coding sequence is TGTGCCAGCGGAAGGACGGGAGAGCAGTACGTC. This sequence encodes CASGRTGEQYV.

CDR3 sequence: CASSFETGGASTEAFF. The CDR3 DNA follows: TGCGCCAGCAGCTTCGAGACAGGGGGCGCGAGCACTGAAGCTTTCTTT. The chain recombines TRBV5-1 with TRBJ1-1, with 10 bases identical to TRBD1. Trimming at V came to 2 bases and at J to 4 bases, leaving 8 bases not matched to a gene. Germline V gene sequence: CDR1 SGHRS, CDR2 YFSETQ. The CDR3 loop spans 16 amino acids.